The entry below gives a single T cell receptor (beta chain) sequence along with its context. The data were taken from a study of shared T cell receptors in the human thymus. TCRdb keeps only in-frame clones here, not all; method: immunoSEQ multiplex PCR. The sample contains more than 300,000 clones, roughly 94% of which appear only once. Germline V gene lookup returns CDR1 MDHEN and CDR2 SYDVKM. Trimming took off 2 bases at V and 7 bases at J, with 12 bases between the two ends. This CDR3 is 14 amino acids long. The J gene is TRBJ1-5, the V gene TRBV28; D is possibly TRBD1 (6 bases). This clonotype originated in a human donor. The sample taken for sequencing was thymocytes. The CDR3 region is CASSLMGAEQPQHF. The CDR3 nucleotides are TGTGCCAGCAGTTTAATGGGGGCTGAGCAGCCCCAGCATTTT.